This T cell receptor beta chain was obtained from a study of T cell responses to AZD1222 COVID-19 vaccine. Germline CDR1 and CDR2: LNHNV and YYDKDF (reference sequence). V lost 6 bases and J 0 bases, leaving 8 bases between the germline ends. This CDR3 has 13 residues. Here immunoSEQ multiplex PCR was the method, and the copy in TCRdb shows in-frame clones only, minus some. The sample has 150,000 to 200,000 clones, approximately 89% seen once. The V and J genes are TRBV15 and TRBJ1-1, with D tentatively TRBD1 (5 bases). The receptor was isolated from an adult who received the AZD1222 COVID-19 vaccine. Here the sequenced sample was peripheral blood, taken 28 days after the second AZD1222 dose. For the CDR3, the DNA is TGTGCCACCAGACAGGAGTTGAACACTGAAGCTTTCTTT. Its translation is CATRQELNTEAFF.